This entry lists 15 T cell receptor beta chains sequenced from one sample in a study of blood T cell repertoires in COVID-19. TCRdb's copy holds only in-frame clones and misses some; the assay was immunoSEQ multiplex PCR. This sample has 80,000 or so clones, with roughly 84% found just once. The sample taken for sequencing was peripheral blood. These receptors were taken from a man in his 60s with COVID-19, enrolled during active disease.

The V call is TRBV5-1, the J call TRBJ1-2, with 7 positions matching TRBD1. V gave up 6 bases and J gave up 0 bases; unmatched junction bases: 8. The CDR3 runs 15 residues. Germline-derived CDR1 and CDR2 are SGHRS and YFSETQ. The CDR3 loop reads CASTLGQAANYGYTF. CDR3 DNA: TGCGCCAGCACCTTAGGACAGGCGGCTAACTATGGCTACACCTTC.

This clone was picked up a small number of times. The chain uses TRBV28 and TRBJ1-2; D gene ambiguous. The CDR3 has 13 residues. Trimming stripped 2 bases from V and 2 bases from J, with 6 bases between. CDR1 is MDHEN and CDR2 is SYDVKM in the germline V gene. Here the CDR3 reads CASSLRLNYGYTF. The CDR3 DNA reads as TGTGCCAGCAGTTTACGTCTAAACTATGGCTACACCTTC.

The rearrangement links TRBV5-1 to TRBJ1-1; a weak D match, TRBD1 (5 bases). V was pared by 5 bases and J by 4 bases, with 15 bases between. The CDR3 contains 14 residues. Looked up from germline, CDR1 is SGHRS and CDR2 is YFSETQ. CDR3 sequence reads: CASRTGPGGTEAFF. In DNA, the CDR3 is TGCGCCAGCAGAACGGGACCCGGGGGCACTGAAGCTTTCTTT.

The gene calls are TRBV4-1 and TRBJ2-2; 11 bases are a match to TRBD1. CDR1 is MGHRA and CDR2 is YSYEKL in the germline V gene. The J segment lost 6 bases and the V segment lost 4 bases, leaving 4 bases of the junction unmatched. CDR3 size: 15 residues. CDR3 DNA: TGCGCCAGCAGCCTTGGACAGGGGGCTCCCGGGGAGCTGTTTTTT. It yields the protein CASSLGQGAPGELFF.

This rearrangement joins TRBV5-1 to TRBJ1-6; D is unresolved. Trimming pared 1 base from V and 7 bases from J, leaving 18 bases between. Germline V gene sequence: CDR1 SGHRS, CDR2 YFSETQ. The CDR3 is 17 amino acids. The CDR3 sequence: CASSLYDGRVKNSPLHF. The DNA of the CDR3 is TGCGCCAGCAGCTTGTACGACGGCCGGGTGAAGAATTCACCCCTCCACTTT.

The J gene is TRBJ2-1, the V gene TRBV6-1, with TRBD2 matching 9 bases. CDR3 size: 16 residues. J lost 4 bases, V lost 1 base, and 5 bases had no gene match. CDR1 and CDR2 (germline): MNHNS, SASEGT. The CDR3 sequence: CASSEELAGLYNEQFF. DNA for the CDR3: TGTGCCAGCAGTGAAGAACTAGCGGGTTTGTACAATGAGCAGTTCTTC.

This clone came up a few times. The rearrangement links TRBV4-2 to TRBJ2-2; 9 bases fit TRBD1. CDR3 length equals 15 residues. Losses at the gene ends were 4 bases for V and 3 bases for J; bases not matched to a gene: 3. Germline CDR1 reads LGHNA; CDR2 reads YNFKEQ. CDR3 DNA sequence: TGTGCCAGCAGCCCCTGGACAGGGGACACCGGGGAGCTGTTTTTT. Its protein is CASSPWTGDTGELFF.

The CDR3 sequence is CASSQDRRTGVEMPEYSNQPQHF. CDR3 bases: TGTGCCAGCAGCCAAGATCGACGAACAGGAGTAGAAATGCCGGAATATAGCAATCAGCCCCAGCATTTT. The V and J genes are TRBV3-1 (or the pseudogene TRBV3-2) and TRBJ1-5, with a weak D call TRBD1 (5 bases). This CDR3 comprises 23 residues. Germline values: CDR1 LGHDT, CDR2 YNNKEL (reference sequence). The ends were cut back, 0 bases at V and 0 bases at J, with 30 bases in the middle.

The J gene is TRBJ1-6, the V gene TRBV2; D is perhaps TRBD1 (6 bases). The V gene lost 10 bases and the J gene lost 7 bases, with 11 bases spanning the gap. This CDR3 is 12 amino acids long. Germline V lookup: CDR1 SNHLY, CDR2 FYNNEI. DNA of the CDR3: TGTGCCACCCGGACAGAGAATTCACCCCTCCACTTT. It translates to CATRTENSPLHF.

The CDR3 here is CASSITATGLAGQETQYF. For the CDR3, the DNA is TGTGCCAGCAGCATAACTGCGACGGGACTAGCGGGCCAAGAGACCCAGTACTTC. This chain joins TRBV4-2 and TRBJ2-5; TRBD2 aligns across 12 bases. The CDR3 runs to 18 residues. Germline CDR1 reads LGHNA; CDR2 reads YNFKEQ. With 5 bases clipped from V and 1 base from J, the junction kept 11 bases outside the gene matches.

The J gene is TRBJ1-1, the V gene TRBV28; possibly TRBD1 for D (5 bases). The CDR3 is 12 amino acids. V lost 8 bases and J 7 bases, leaving 14 bases between the germline ends. The germline gives CDR1 MDHEN, CDR2 SYDVKM. CDR3 residues: CASALQGREAFF. CDR3 nucleotide sequence: TGTGCCAGCGCTCTGCAGGGCCGTGAAGCTTTCTTT.

The chain employs TRBV27 and TRBJ2-3, with unresolved D. This CDR3 region has 15 residues. CDR1 and CDR2 from the germline V gene are MNHEY and SMNVEV (reference sequence). Trimming stripped 6 bases from V and 0 bases from J, with 13 bases between. This CDR3 is CASSLFSPSTDTQYF. Here the CDR3 DNA reads TGTGCCAGCAGCCTCTTTTCCCCTAGCACAGATACGCAGTATTTT.

This chain connects TRBV5-1 to TRBJ2-2; D ambiguous. The CDR3 extends over 14 amino acids. Trimming stripped 0 bases from V and 0 bases from J, with 3 bases between. Germline loops: CDR1 SGHRS, CDR2 YFSETQ. Here the CDR3 reads CASSLDSNTGELFF. The CDR3 DNA reads TGCGCCAGCAGCTTGGACTCGAACACCGGGGAGCTGTTTTTT.

The genes are TRBV10-3 and TRBJ1-4; D not resolved. V lost 5 bases, J lost 8 bases, and 18 bases lay in between. Germline V lookup: CDR1 ENHRY, CDR2 SYGVKD. This CDR3 has 15 residues. CDR3 DNA: TGTGCCATCAGTCCCAACCTGGAGCGACGAGAAAAACTGTTTTTT. Amino acids: CAISPNLERREKLFF.

The chain joins TRBV3-1 (or the pseudogene TRBV3-2) to TRBJ2-5, with 16 bases that match TRBD2. Trimming took 4 bases from V and 1 from J; bases not matched to a gene: 6. Germline V gives CDR1 LGHDT, CDR2 YNNKEL (reference sequence). This CDR3 has 18 residues. This CDR3 is CASSLMGLAGGIQETQYF. The DNA for the CDR3 is TGTGCCAGCAGCCTGATGGGACTAGCGGGGGGGATCCAAGAGACCCAGTACTTC.